The TCR beta chain described here comes from a study of cytomegalovirus exposure and HLA in healthy donors. Findings and limits, study-wide: With high specificity and sensitivity, the classifier reportedly diagnosed cytomegalovirus status.

The germline V gene has CDR1 SNHLY and CDR2 FYNNEI. The V end lost 7 bases, the J end lost 7 bases, and 11 bases lay between the germline ends. The CDR3 runs 13 residues. Vbeta (60) and Jbeta (13) primers were used in the PCR. Original analysis: An analysis performed later counted 81 million or so unique TCR beta chains (roughly 9.9 million of them shared). Data came from immunoSEQ multiplex PCR; TCRdb stores just in-frame clones and leaves some out. The V and J calls and clone size were taken over from that table, and D and trimming were inferred from the DNA. The repertoire shows over 100,000 clones; the top ten hold 3.5% to 4.5%. Concerning this clone itself: Its antigen is unidentified.

The sample comprised PBMCs. This TCR derives from a man aged 25 to 45 in good health and CMV-seronegative. The chain joins TRBV2 to TRBJ1-6; D is perhaps TRBD1 (6 bases). CDR3: CASNRAPNSPLHF. The CDR3 DNA is TGTGCCAGCAACAGGGCCCCAAATTCACCCCTCCACTTT.